One sample yielded the 10 T cell receptor beta chains listed below, sequenced in a study of CD8+ T cells in alopecia areata. RNA extraction was followed by reverse transcription into cDNA, which acted as the sequencing template. The method was immunoSEQ multiplex PCR; TCRdb's version includes in-frame clones alone and lacks a portion of them. The sample has hundreds of thousands of clones, 50% to 60% seen once. This sample comprised CD4+ T cells sorted from blood, obtained at week 0. These receptors were taken from a human donor with alopecia areata.

This clone has only a few counts. The chain couples TRBV7-9 to TRBJ2-7, with D unresolved. V lost 5 bases and J 5 bases, leaving 10 bases between the germline ends. Germline V gene data show CDR1 as SEHNR and CDR2 as FQNEAQ (reference sequence). The CDR3 runs to 12 residues. The CDR3 coding sequence is TGTGCCAGCAGCCCCGATTCCGACGAGCAGTACTTC. Protein sequence: CASSPDSDEQYF.

This clone was seen a few times. The V and J genes are TRBV7-3 and TRBJ2-6; D remains unclear. The germline V gene has CDR1 SGHTA and CDR2 FQGTGA. The CDR3 spans 15 residues. The V end lost 4 bases, the J end lost 6 bases, and 13 bases lay between the germline ends. The CDR3 loop is CASSSLGGPANVLTF. The CDR3, as DNA: TGTGCCAGCAGCTCCCTGGGTGGGCCGGCCAACGTCCTGACTTTC.

Regarding this clone: Additional DNA sequences in this sample encode the identical CDR3. The chain links TRBV5-1 to TRBJ1-2, with 9 bases that match TRBD1. Germline V gene lookup returns CDR1 SGHRS and CDR2 YFSETQ. This CDR3 spans 14 amino acids. V lost 4 bases, J lost 2 bases, and 3 bases stayed unmatched. The CDR3 here is CASSLGQGNYGYTF. Here the CDR3 DNA reads TGCGCCAGCAGCCTTGGACAGGGGAACTATGGCTACACCTTC.

V gene TRBV14 combines with J gene TRBJ2-3, with a possible D match to TRBD2 (5 bases). The CDR3 extends over 16 amino acids. V lost 4 bases and J lost 0, with 14 bases in between. Germline values: CDR1 SGHDN, CDR2 FVKESK. CDR3 nucleotide sequence: TGTGCCAGCAGCCCCTGGGAGACGACTAGCACAGATACGCAGTATTTT. It translates to CASSPWETTSTDTQYF.

This clone was counted only a few times. J is TRBJ2-5 and V is TRBV11-2; D may be TRBD1 or TRBD2 (5 bases each). The CDR3 runs 13 residues. Trimming took 3 bases from V and 5 from J, leaving 10 bases between them. CDR1 is SGHAT and CDR2 is FQNNGV in the germline V gene. The CDR3 loop is CASSFVGEETQYF. In DNA form, the CDR3 reads TGTGCCAGCAGCTTTGTAGGGGAGGAGACCCAGTACTTC.

This clone came up a few times. The V call is TRBV6-5, the J call TRBJ2-7, with 7 nucleotides matching TRBD1. Germline CDR1 is MNHEY and CDR2 is SVGAGI. The CDR3 covers 14 residues. Unmatched junction bases numbered 5, after V lost 6 bases and J lost 0 bases. CDR3 loop: CASRGQQASYEQYF. The DNA for the CDR3 is TGTGCCAGCAGGGGACAGCAAGCCTCCTACGAGCAGTACTTC.

This chain connects TRBV30 to TRBJ1-1; the D is unclear. The germline V gene has CDR1 GTSNPN and CDR2 SVGIG (reference sequence). CDR3 length: 12 amino acids. Deletions cut 4 bases from V and 4 bases from J, with 10 bases between. For the CDR3, the DNA is TGTGCCTGGACACCCCGCGGCACTGAAGCTTTCTTT. This codes for CAWTPRGTEAFF.

Here the CDR3 reads CAWSVQSRAEAFF. In DNA form, the CDR3 reads TGTGCCTGGAGTGTACAATCGCGCGCTGAAGCTTTCTTT. The chain recombines TRBV30 with TRBJ1-1; D gene unclear. This CDR3 has 13 residues. The V gene lost 0 bases and the J gene lost 6 bases, with 11 bases spanning the gap. Germline V CDR1 and CDR2: GTSNPN, SVGIG (reference sequence).

This clone was counted only a few times. J is TRBJ2-7 and V is TRBV4-1, with a tentative D call TRBD1 (6 bases). The CDR3 is made up of 14 amino acids. Trimming removed 2 bases from V and 2 bases from J, with 10 bases in between. Germline CDR1 MGHRA, CDR2 YSYEKL. CDR3 protein: CASSQRQEAYEQYF. In DNA form, the CDR3 reads TGCGCCAGCAGCCAAAGACAGGAAGCCTACGAGCAGTACTTC.

The chain couples TRBV30 to TRBJ1-5; D is possibly TRBD1 (5 bases). The CDR3 is 16 residues long. The V and J ends lost 2 bases and 4 bases respectively, with 18 bases between them. CDR1 GTSNPN and CDR2 SVGIG come from the germline V gene (reference sequence). The DNA for the CDR3 is TGTGCCTGGAGTTTTTCCGGGGGAGGGTCAAATCAGCCCCAGCATTTT. Protein sequence: CAWSFSGGGSNQPQHF.